A selection of T cell receptor beta chains follows, all from one sample in a study of blood T cells in healthy people across ages. TCRdb processed the 5' RACE reads anew with MiXCR; each CDR3 protein has one entry. The sample has hundreds of thousands of distinct CDR3 sequences; under 40% are singletons. Sequences were obtained from blood. The receptors derive from a man younger than 35 in good health. Each CDR3 is given with its conserved first and last residue. D genes are given only for firm matches. The size field is filled for only some rows; it gives once, few, many or a size class.

NA	TRBV7-2	TRBJ1-1	few	CASSLDGTSLWAFF	TGTGCCAGCAGCTTAGATGGGACATCCTTGTGGGCTTTCTTT
TRBD1	TRBV19	TRBJ1-2	NA	CASSIRQGNYGYTF	TGTGCCAGTAGTATCCGACAGGGAAACTATGGCTACACCTTC
NA	TRBV6-5	TRBJ2-1	NA	CASSSKGTYNEQFF	TGTGCCAGCAGTTCGAAGGGAACCTACAATGAGCAGTTCTTC
TRBD1	TRBV3-1	TRBJ2-1	few	CASSQERGTGYDEQFF	TGTGCCAGCAGCCAAGAGAGGGGGACAGGGTACGATGAGCAGTTCTTC
TRBD2	TRBV12-3/TRBV12-4	TRBJ2-3	few	CASSPAGGRSDTQYF	TGTGCCAGCAGTCCGGCGGGGGGGCGTTCAGATACGCAGTATTTT
NA	TRBV5-1	TRBJ2-7	NA	CASSLAGSRNYEQYF	TGCGCCAGCAGCTTGGCCGGCAGCCGGAACTACGAGCAGTACTTC
TRBD1	TRBV12-3/TRBV12-4	TRBJ2-4	NA	CASSSRQGAIQYF	TGTGCCAGCAGTTCCCGGCAGGGGGCCATTCAGTACTTC
TRBD1	TRBV5-5	TRBJ2-5	NA	CASSQTGGGETQYF	TGTGCCAGCAGTCAAACAGGGGGCGGCGAGACCCAGTACTTC
NA	TRBV12-3/TRBV12-4	TRBJ1-2	NA	CASSLHGRTNYGYTF	TGTGCCAGCAGTTTACATGGGCGAACTAACTATGGCTACACCTTC
NA	TRBV7-9	TRBJ2-7	NA	CASSSNNDRTYEQYF	TGTGCCAGCAGCTCAAACAATGACAGGACCTACGAGCAGTACTTC
TRBD1	TRBV24-1	TRBJ2-5	many	CATSVGRGYGETQYF	TGTGCCACCAGTGTCGGCAGGGGGTATGGAGAGACCCAGTACTTC
NA	TRBV10-3	TRBJ2-1	many	CAIGDRLHEQFF	TGTGCCATCGGGGACCGATTGCATGAGCAGTTCTTC
NA	TRBV4-2	TRBJ2-4	many	CASSQDFLASDIQYF	TGTGCCAGCAGCCAAGACTTCCTAGCGTCAGACATTCAGTACTTC
NA	TRBV20-1	TRBJ1-2	NA	CSARGDSTNYGYTF	TGCAGTGCTAGGGGGGACTCAACTAACTATGGCTACACCTTC
NA	TRBV7-2	TRBJ2-5	many	CASSFGLSETQYF	TGTGCCAGCAGCTTCGGGCTTTCGGAGACCCAGTACTTC
NA	TRBV7-2	TRBJ2-1	NA	CASSLRLFVRWGADEQFF	TGTGCCAGCAGCTTACGTCTTTTCGTTCGGTGGGGGGCAGATGAGCAGTTCTTC
TRBD2	TRBV20-1	TRBJ2-7	few	CSASRLAAPYNEQYF	TGCAGTGCTTCTAGACTAGCGGCCCCCTACAATGAGCAGTACTTC
NA	TRBV20-1	TRBJ1-5	once	CSATKPGLYQPQHF	TGCAGTGCGACCAAACCAGGGTTGTATCAGCCCCAGCATTTT
TRBD1	TRBV28	TRBJ1-1	few	CASSSKQGALKAFF	TGTGCCAGCAGTTCAAAACAGGGGGCTCTAAAAGCTTTCTTT
NA	TRBV20-1	TRBJ2-2	NA	CSARLPPGELFF	TGCAGTGCTAGACTTCCACCCGGGGAGCTGTTTTTT
NA	TRBV11-2	TRBJ1-2	few	CASSLGDKNYGYTF	TGTGCCAGCAGCTTAGGAGACAAGAACTATGGCTACACCTTC
NA	TRBV7-2	TRBJ1-2	few	CASSPKGLGGGYTF	TGTGCCAGCAGCCCGAAGGGACTTGGTGGTGGCTACACCTTC
NA	TRBV5-1	TRBJ1-3	NA	CASSLTEQDGNTIYF	TGCGCCAGCAGCTTGACAGAGCAGGATGGAAACACCATATATTTT
NA	TRBV4-3	TRBJ1-2	NA	CASSQGLRTAYTYGYTF	TGCGCCAGCAGCCAAGGTCTCCGGACAGCATATACCTATGGCTACACCTTC
NA	TRBV27	TRBJ2-6	few	CASSLSLGKSGANVLTF	TGTGCCAGCAGTTTATCTTTGGGGAAGTCTGGGGCCAACGTCCTGACTTTC
NA	TRBV7-9	TRBJ1-2	NA	CASSSSKSYGYTF	TGTGCCAGCAGCTCCTCTAAGAGCTATGGCTACACCTTC
NA	TRBV7-2	TRBJ2-1	few	CASSLVTGNEQFF	TGTGCCAGCAGCTTAGTGACAGGCAATGAGCAGTTCTTC
NA	TRBV2	TRBJ2-3	NA	CASSERKRSTDTQYF	TGTGCCAGCAGTGAAAGGAAGCGGAGCACAGATACGCAGTATTTT
NA	TRBV20-1	TRBJ2-2	NA	CSARDQLGTPTGELFF	TGCAGTGCTAGAGATCAACTGGGAACGCCAACCGGGGAGCTGTTTTTT
TRBD2	TRBV6-5	TRBJ2-5	NA	CASRTRNPGRTGGLPMTQYF	TGTGCCAGCAGAACTCGAAACCCCGGACGGACCGGGGGGTTACCAATGACCCAGTACTTC
NA	TRBV7-9	TRBJ1-2	NA	CASSLGQSSYYGYTF	TGTGCCAGCAGCTTAGGGCAGTCTTCCTACTATGGCTACACCTTC
NA	TRBV20-1	TRBJ2-2	few	CSASRGTGELFF	TGCAGTGCTAGTAGGGGGACCGGGGAGCTGTTTTTT
NA	TRBV25-1	TRBJ1-6	NA	CASSYHRSRWNLHF	TGTGCCAGCAGTTACCACAGGTCCAGGTGGAACCTCCACTTT
TRBD2	TRBV12-3/TRBV12-4	TRBJ2-3	NA	CASGTSGGARLTDTQYF	TGTGCCAGCGGAACTAGCGGGGGGGCTCGGCTCACAGATACGCAGTATTTT
NA	TRBV12-3/TRBV12-4	TRBJ1-1	NA	CASSSTGHVTEAFF	TGTGCCAGCAGCTCCACAGGGCACGTCACTGAAGCTTTCTTT
NA	TRBV20-1	TRBJ2-3	few	CSASGTGTDTQYF	TGCAGTGCTTCCGGGACGGGTACAGATACGCAGTATTTT
NA	TRBV7-2	TRBJ1-1	NA	CASSFPRGLNTEAFF	TGTGCCAGCAGCTTCCCCAGGGGACTGAACACTGAAGCTTTCTTT
TRBD2	TRBV7-2	TRBJ2-7	NA	CASSLAVGGGYYEQYF	TGTGCCAGCAGCTTAGCGGTTGGGGGGGGGTACTACGAGCAGTACTTC
NA	TRBV7-4	TRBJ1-2	NA	CASYLANYGYTF	TGTGCCAGCTATCTCGCTAACTATGGCTACACCTTC
NA	TRBV5-1	TRBJ2-5	NA	CASSWDLEQTQYF	TGCGCCAGCAGCTGGGACCTTGAACAGACCCAGTACTTC
NA	TRBV7-2	TRBJ2-3	many	CASSPEAGYTDTQYF	TGTGCCAGCAGCCCTGAGGCAGGGTACACAGATACGCAGTATTTT
NA	TRBV6-6	TRBJ2-5	NA	CASISRGQETQYF	TGTGCCAGCATTTCCCGGGGCCAAGAGACCCAGTACTTC